Listed below are T cell receptor beta chains from one sample, sequenced in a study of blood T cell repertoires in COVID-19. Sequencing was performed with immunoSEQ multiplex PCR; in TCRdb, only in-frame clones are kept and a portion is missing. The sample consists of tens of thousands of clones, 89% of them appearing once. Sequences were obtained from peripheral blood. Receptors originate from a human donor in a cohort sampled during active COVID-19. Each CDR3 is given with its conserved first and last residue.

V: TRBV7-2; J: TRBJ2-1; CDR3: CASRPTGANEQFF
V: TRBV5-1; J: TRBJ2-5; CDR3: CASSMTSGNQETQYF
V: TRBV5-1; J: TRBJ2-7; CDR3: CASTSGTGSYEQYF
V: TRBV28; J: TRBJ1-5; CDR3: CASSMGDRGFQPQHF
V: TRBV30; J: TRBJ1-1; CDR3: CAWSVSRVGTEAFF
V: TRBV6-1; J: TRBJ2-7; CDR3: CASSDRLFSYEQYF
V: TRBV11-2; J: TRBJ1-1; CDR3: CASSQRTGQDEAFF
V: TRBV29-1; J: TRBJ1-2; CDR3: CSVELSTGGYGYTF
V: TRBV3-1/TRBV3-2; J: TRBJ2-7; CDR3: CASSPRWVRGASGRSFSYEQYF
V: TRBV10-3; J: TRBJ2-1; CDR3: CATKNPDRATYNEQFF
V: TRBV12-3/TRBV12-4; J: TRBJ1-1; CDR3: CASSSDRAEAFF
V: TRBV28; J: TRBJ2-7; CDR3: CASSLGTGPYEQYF
V: TRBV7-6; J: TRBJ2-1; CDR3: CASSAGAGEVDEQFF
V: TRBV5-1; J: TRBJ2-7; CDR3: CASSSRLAGTYEQYF
V: TRBV7-9; J: TRBJ2-6; CDR3: CASSPRQAGANVLTF
V: TRBV2; J: TRBJ2-1; CDR3: CASSGTSGYNEQFF
V: TRBV7-8; J: TRBJ2-7; CDR3: CASSTGGAGGDEQYF
V: TRBV7-8; J: TRBJ1-3; CDR3: CASSLGGLSSGNTIYF
V: TRBV5-1; J: TRBJ2-3; CDR3: CASSLGQGAGDTQYF
V: TRBV6-5; J: TRBJ1-4; CDR3: CASPSWTDDEKLFF
V: TRBV6-2/TRBV6-3; J: TRBJ1-1; CDR3: CASSPDRRTEAFF
V: TRBV29-1; J: TRBJ1-1; CDR3: CSARDSLGTEAFF
V: TRBV19; J: TRBJ2-7; CDR3: CASSAWTGEGYEQYF
V: TRBV6-5; J: TRBJ1-1; CDR3: CASRRTENTEAFF
V: TRBV12-3/TRBV12-4; J: TRBJ2-7; CDR3: CASSQQGVGEQYF
V: TRBV28; J: TRBJ1-2; CDR3: CASSSVTRFNYGYTF
V: TRBV6-1; J: TRBJ2-7; CDR3: CASSEGPGGVEYEQYF
V: TRBV5-5; J: TRBJ2-6; CDR3: CASSVQGIGSGANVLTF
V: TRBV27; J: TRBJ2-1; CDR3: CASSPQGATTISYNEQFF
V: TRBV29-1; J: TRBJ2-7; CDR3: CSVRSDTYEQYF
V: TRBV11-2; J: TRBJ2-1; CDR3: CASSLSRGDNEQFF
V: TRBV11-2; J: TRBJ1-2; CDR3: CASWGQGRQGAYYGYTF
V: TRBV11-2; J: TRBJ1-1; CDR3: CASSFSGNTEAFF
V: TRBV7-9; J: TRBJ2-1; CDR3: CASSARGRHEQFF
V: TRBV4-1; J: TRBJ1-2; CDR3: CASSSFAGTSDGYTF
V: TRBV28; J: TRBJ2-3; CDR3: CASTAESGTTQYF
V: TRBV4-1; J: TRBJ2-3; CDR3: CASSQVRSITGPDTQYF
V: TRBV2; J: TRBJ2-7; CDR3: CASRPGTGVSYEQYF
V: TRBV28; J: TRBJ1-5; CDR3: CASSRVAGGPGQPQHF
V: TRBV5-1; J: TRBJ2-3; CDR3: CASSLATHGNTDTQYF
V: TRBV4-1; J: TRBJ2-7; CDR3: CASSQDRGRDEQYF
V: TRBV29-1; J: TRBJ1-1; CDR3: CSVEDHRGPEAFF
V: TRBV9; J: TRBJ1-5; CDR3: CASSPYGGQPQHF
V: TRBV5-6; J: TRBJ2-7; CDR3: CASSVGPSGEQYF
V: TRBV6-6; J: TRBJ2-7; CDR3: CASSLTGTGSVREQYF
V: TRBV5-1; J: TRBJ2-7; CDR3: CASSSQGATSYEQYF
V: TRBV7-2; J: TRBJ2-7; CDR3: CASSYIGGESSYEQYF
V: TRBV3-1/TRBV3-2; J: TRBJ2-5; CDR3: CASSRDFQETQYF
V: TRBV7-9; J: TRBJ2-1; CDR3: CASSSTRRTSRDGNEQFF
V: TRBV28; J: TRBJ2-4; CDR3: CASSIIRDTLAKNIQYF
V: TRBV28; J: TRBJ1-3; CDR3: CASISALAARNTIYF
V: TRBV5-6; J: TRBJ1-1; CDR3: CASSFMTSEMNTEAFF
V: TRBV12-3/TRBV12-4; J: TRBJ1-1; CDR3: CASSPTGNTEAFF
V: TRBV24-1; J: TRBJ2-1; CDR3: CATGGSRYNEQFF
V: TRBV5-1; J: TRBJ1-1; CDR3: CASSLQGATTPTEAFF